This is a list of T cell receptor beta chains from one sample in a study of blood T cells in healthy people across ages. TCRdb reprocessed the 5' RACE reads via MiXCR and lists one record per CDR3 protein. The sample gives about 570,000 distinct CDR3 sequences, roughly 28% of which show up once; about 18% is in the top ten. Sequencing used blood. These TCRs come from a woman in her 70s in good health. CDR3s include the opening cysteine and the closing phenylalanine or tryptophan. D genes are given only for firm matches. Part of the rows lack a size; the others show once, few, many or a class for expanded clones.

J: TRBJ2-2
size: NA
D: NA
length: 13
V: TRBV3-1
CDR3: CASSQTYTGELFF
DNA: TGTGCCAGCAGCCAGACGTATACCGGGGAGCTGTTTTTT

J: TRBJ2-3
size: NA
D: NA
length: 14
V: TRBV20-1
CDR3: CSARPGLRADTQYF
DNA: TGCAGTGCTAGACCGGGACTTCGTGCAGATACGCAGTATTTT

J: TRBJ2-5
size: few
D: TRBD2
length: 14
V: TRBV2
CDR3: CASSSTSLRETQYF
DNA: TGTGCCAGCAGTTCGACTAGCCTCCGAGAGACCCAGTACTTC

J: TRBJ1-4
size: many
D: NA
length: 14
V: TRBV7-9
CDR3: CASSLGVLNEKLFF
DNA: TGTGCCAGCAGCCTGGGAGTCCTTAATGAAAAACTGTTTTTT

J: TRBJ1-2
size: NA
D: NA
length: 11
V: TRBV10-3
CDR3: CAISEGSGYTF
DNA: TGTGCCATCAGTGAGGGTAGTGGCTACACCTTC

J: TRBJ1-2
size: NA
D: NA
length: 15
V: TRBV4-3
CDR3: CASSQDSGRRRGYTF
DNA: TGCGCCAGCAGCCAAGATTCGGGCAGGCGGCGCGGCTACACCTTC

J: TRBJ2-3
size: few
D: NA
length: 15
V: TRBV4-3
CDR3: CASSQDLSRTDTQYF
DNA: TGCGCCAGCAGCCAAGATCTGAGCCGCACAGATACGCAGTATTTT

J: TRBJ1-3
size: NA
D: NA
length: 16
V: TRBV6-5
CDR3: CASSYSLGLGGNTIYF
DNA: TGTGCCAGCAGTTACTCTCTGGGTCTCGGGGGAAACACCATATATTTT

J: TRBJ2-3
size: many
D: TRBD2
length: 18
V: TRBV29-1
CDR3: CSPPNVAGGFGAADTQYF
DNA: TGCAGCCCCCCCAATGTGGCGGGGGGCTTCGGAGCGGCAGATACGCAGTATTTT

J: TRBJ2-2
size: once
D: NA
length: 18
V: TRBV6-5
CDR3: CASSYGLRIGSNTGELFF
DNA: TGTGCCAGCAGTTACGGTCTCAGGATCGGATCGAACACCGGGGAGCTGTTTTTT

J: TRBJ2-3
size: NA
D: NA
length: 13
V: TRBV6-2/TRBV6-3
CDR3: CASKSSDTDTQYF
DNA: TGTGCCAGCAAATCGTCTGACACAGATACGCAGTATTTT

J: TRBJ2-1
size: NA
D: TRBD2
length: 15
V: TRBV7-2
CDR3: CASSSQRGGNNEQFF
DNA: TGTGCCAGCAGCTCCCAGCGGGGGGGCAACAATGAGCAGTTCTTC

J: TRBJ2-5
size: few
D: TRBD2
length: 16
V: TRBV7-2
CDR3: CASSLDPSGTTRAQYF
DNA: TGTGCCAGCAGCTTAGACCCTAGCGGGACTACCAGGGCCCAGTACTTC

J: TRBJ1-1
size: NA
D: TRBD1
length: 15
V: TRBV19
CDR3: CASSMRDRGGTEAFF
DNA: TGTGCCAGTAGTATGAGGGACAGGGGAGGGACTGAAGCTTTCTTT

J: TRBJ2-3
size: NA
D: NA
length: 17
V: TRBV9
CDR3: CASSAAAVGGNTDTQYF
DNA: TGTGCCAGCAGCGCCGCGGCTGTTGGGGGTAACACAGATACGCAGTATTTT

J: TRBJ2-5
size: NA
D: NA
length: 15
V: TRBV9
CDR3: CASSVLGTTQETQYF
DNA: TGTGCCAGCAGCGTATTAGGGACCACCCAAGAGACCCAGTACTTC

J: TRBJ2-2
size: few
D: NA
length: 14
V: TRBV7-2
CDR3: CASSQDKNTGELFF
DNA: TGTGCCAGCAGCCAAGACAAGAACACCGGGGAGCTGTTTTTT

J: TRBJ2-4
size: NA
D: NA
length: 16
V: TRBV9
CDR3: CASSVDPGTTGDIQYF
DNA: TGTGCCAGCAGCGTAGACCCCGGGACCACTGGGGACATTCAGTACTTC

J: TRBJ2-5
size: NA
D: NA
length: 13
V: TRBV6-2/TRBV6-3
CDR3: CAARPGYQETQYF
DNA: TGTGCCGCCCGACCGGGGTACCAAGAGACCCAGTACTTC

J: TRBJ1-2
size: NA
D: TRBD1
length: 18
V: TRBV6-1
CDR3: CASRPKGRQGAENYGYTF
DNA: TGTGCCAGCAGACCAAAAGGCAGACAGGGAGCAGAGAACTATGGCTACACCTTC

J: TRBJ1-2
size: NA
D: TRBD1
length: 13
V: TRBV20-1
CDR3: CSARVGQGRGYTF
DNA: TGCAGTGCTAGAGTCGGACAGGGTAGAGGCTACACCTTC

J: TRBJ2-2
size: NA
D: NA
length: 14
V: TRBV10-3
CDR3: CAIRTSWGTGELFF
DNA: TGTGCCATCAGGACTAGTTGGGGCACCGGGGAGCTGTTTTTT

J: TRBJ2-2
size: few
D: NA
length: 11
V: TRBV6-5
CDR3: CASESTGELFF
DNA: TGTGCCAGCGAATCTACCGGGGAGCTGTTTTTT

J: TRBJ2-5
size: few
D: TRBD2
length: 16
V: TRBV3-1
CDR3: CASSPPLGTRTETQYF
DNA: TGTGCCAGCAGCCCCCCCCTTGGGACTAGAACAGAGACCCAGTACTTC

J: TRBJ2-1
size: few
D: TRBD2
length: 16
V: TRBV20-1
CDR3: CSARVGRGSVYNEQFF
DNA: TGCAGTGCTAGAGTGGGGCGGGGGTCCGTGTACAATGAGCAGTTCTTC

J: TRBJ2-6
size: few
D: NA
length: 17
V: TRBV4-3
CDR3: CASSQDPRPSGANVLTF
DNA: TGCGCCAGCAGCCAAGATCCTCGGCCCTCTGGGGCCAACGTCCTGACTTTC

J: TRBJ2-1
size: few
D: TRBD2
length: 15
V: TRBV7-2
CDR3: CASSLAVLAGGGQFF
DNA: TGTGCCAGCAGCTTAGCGGTTCTAGCGGGGGGTGGGCAGTTCTTC

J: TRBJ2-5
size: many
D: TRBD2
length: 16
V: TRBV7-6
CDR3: CASRAAAGGMQETQYF
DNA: TGTGCCAGCAGAGCCGCGGCGGGGGGGATGCAAGAGACCCAGTACTTC

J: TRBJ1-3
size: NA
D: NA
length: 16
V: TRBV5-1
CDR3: CASSLDPGVSGNTIYF
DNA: TGCGCCAGCAGCTTGGATCCGGGGGTCTCTGGAAACACCATATATTTT

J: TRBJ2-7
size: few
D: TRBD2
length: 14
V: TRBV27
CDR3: CASRKRGGRYEQYF
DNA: TGTGCCAGCAGAAAGCGGGGGGGCCGATACGAGCAGTACTTC

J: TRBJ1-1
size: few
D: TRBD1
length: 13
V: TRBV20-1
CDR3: CSARRAGGNEAFF
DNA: TGCAGTGCTAGAAGGGCAGGGGGGAATGAAGCCTTCTTT

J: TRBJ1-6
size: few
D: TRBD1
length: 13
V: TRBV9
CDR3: CASSVEGASPLHF
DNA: TGTGCCAGCAGCGTAGAGGGGGCCTCACCCCTCCACTTT

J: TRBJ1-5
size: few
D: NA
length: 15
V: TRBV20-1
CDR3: CSARDWSAGNQPQHF
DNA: TGCAGTGCTAGAGATTGGTCCGCGGGCAATCAGCCCCAGCATTTT

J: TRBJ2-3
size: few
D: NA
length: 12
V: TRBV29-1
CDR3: CSVGSTDRTQYF
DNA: TGCAGCGTCGGATCGACAGACCGAACGCAGTATTTT

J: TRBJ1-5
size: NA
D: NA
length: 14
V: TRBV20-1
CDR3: CSASQPTGNQPQHF
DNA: TGCAGTGCTAGTCAGCCCACTGGCAATCAGCCCCAGCATTTT

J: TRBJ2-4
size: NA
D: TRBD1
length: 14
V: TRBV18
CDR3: CASSKDRTKNIQYF
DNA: TGTGCCAGCTCGAAGGACAGGACCAAAAACATTCAGTACTTC

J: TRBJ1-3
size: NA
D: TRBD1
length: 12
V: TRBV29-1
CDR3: CSLRGPGNTIYF
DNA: TGCAGCTTAAGGGGGCCTGGAAACACCATATATTTT

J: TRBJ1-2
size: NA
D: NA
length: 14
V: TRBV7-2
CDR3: CASNPMGKHYGYTF
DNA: TGTGCCAGCAACCCGATGGGAAAGCACTATGGCTACACCTTC

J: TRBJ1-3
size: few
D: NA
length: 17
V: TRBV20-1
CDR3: CSATFGGGWSSGNTIYF
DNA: TGCAGTGCTACCTTTGGGGGGGGATGGAGCTCTGGAAACACCATATATTTT

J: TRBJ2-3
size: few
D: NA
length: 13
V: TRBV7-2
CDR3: CASSLRPGDTQYF
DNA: TGTGCCAGCAGCTTACGGCCTGGGGATACGCAGTATTTT

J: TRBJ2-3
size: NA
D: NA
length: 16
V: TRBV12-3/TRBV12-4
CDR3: CASSFWRGEHTDTQYF
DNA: TGTGCCAGCAGTTTTTGGCGCGGGGAACACACAGATACGCAGTATTTT

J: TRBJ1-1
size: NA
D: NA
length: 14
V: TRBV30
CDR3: CAWSGLGVPTEAFF
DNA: TGTGCCTGGAGTGGGCTTGGGGTCCCCACTGAAGCTTTCTTT

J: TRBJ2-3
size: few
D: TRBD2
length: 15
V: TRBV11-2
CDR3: CASSTTAGSTDTQYF
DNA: TGTGCCAGCAGCACAACAGCGGGGAGCACAGATACGCAGTATTTT

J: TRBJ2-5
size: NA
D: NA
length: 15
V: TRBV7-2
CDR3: CASLLGQVQQETQYF
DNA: TGTGCCAGCCTCCTGGGACAAGTACAACAAGAGACCCAGTACTTC

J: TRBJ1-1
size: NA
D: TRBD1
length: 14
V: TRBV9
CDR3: CASSATTGSTEAFF
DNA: TGTGCCAGCAGCGCCACGACAGGGTCTACTGAAGCTTTCTTT